A single sample gave rise to the 12 T cell receptor beta chains below, sequenced in a study of beta chain features in type 1 diabetes. Isolated RNA was reverse transcribed in full, so expressed TCRB transcripts were sequenced. Only in-frame clones appear in the TCRdb table, and some are missing; sequencing was by immunoSEQ multiplex PCR. The table includes around 170,000 clones, less than 9.5% detected once. The sample was central memory CD4+ T cells from blood. Receptors originate from a woman under 30 in good health.

The J gene is TRBJ1-2, the V gene TRBV11-2; TRBD1 agrees at 9 bases. CDR3 length equals 16 residues. Germline trimming cut 1 base from V and 7 bases from J; bases unmatched to any gene: 10. Germline V gene sequence: CDR1 SGHAT, CDR2 FQNNGV. In DNA form, the CDR3 reads TGTGCCAGCAGCTTAGTGGGGGTACAGGGGGCAAGTGGCTACACCTTC. This gives the protein CASSLVGVQGASGYTF.

This clone has more than one count but fewer than ten. The J gene is TRBJ1-2, the V gene TRBV5-1; TRBD1 might be the D (5 bases). The CDR3 sequence is 15 residues long. The V gene lost 0 bases and the J gene lost 2 bases, with 11 bases spanning the gap. CDR1 and CDR2 (germline): SGHRS, YFSETQ. The CDR3 DNA follows: TGCGCCAGCAGCTTGGAAGGGGTGGCGAACTATGGCTACACCTTC. Amino acid sequence: CASSLEGVANYGYTF.

This clone turned up a few times. The chain combines TRBV12-5 with TRBJ2-2; 7 bases fit TRBD2. V lost 5 bases and J lost 4; bases outside the gene matches: 7. Per the germline V gene, CDR1 is LGHNT and CDR2 is FRNRAP. The CDR3 contains 15 residues. DNA for the CDR3: TGTGCTAGTGGTCTCTGGGCTAGCGGCACCGGGGAGCTGTTTTTT. This encodes CASGLWASGTGELFF.

The chain has TRBV6-5 and TRBJ2-7; D is unresolved. From germline, CDR1 is MNHEY and CDR2 SVGAGI. Trimming took off 5 bases at V and 2 bases at J, with 10 bases between the two ends. The CDR3 has 13 residues. The CDR3 nucleotides read TGTGCCAGCAGTCTTGACACGACCTACGAGCAGTACTTC. As protein: CASSLDTTYEQYF.

The chain links TRBV7-3 to TRBJ1-1, with a tentative D call TRBD1 (5 bases). V lost 2 bases, J lost 0 bases, and 7 bases lay in between. The CDR3 is made up of 14 amino acids. The germline gives CDR1 SGHTA, CDR2 FQGTGA. CDR3 in amino acids: CASSLSGMNTEAFF. Here the CDR3 DNA reads TGTGCCAGCAGCTTATCAGGGATGAACACTGAAGCTTTCTTT.

For this clone: Other DNA variants within this sample encode the same CDR3. This chain connects TRBV2 to TRBJ2-7; 8 nucleotides line up with TRBD1. The CDR3 contains 14 residues. The ends lost 3 bases at V and 3 bases at J; junction bases unmatched: 4. Germline V gene data show CDR1 as SNHLY and CDR2 as FYNNEI. CDR3 nucleotide sequence: TGTGCCAGCAGTGAGCGGACAGGGCTCTACGAGCAGTACTTC. Protein product: CASSERTGLYEQYF.

This chain joins TRBV5-8 and TRBJ1-2; 7 bases align to TRBD1. CDR1 is SGHTS and CDR2 is YDEGEE in the germline V gene. The CDR3 is 13 residues long. The junction had 6 bases not matched to a gene; V was cut back by 7 bases and J by 3 bases. CDR3: CASGPQGYYGYTF. CDR3 DNA: TGTGCCAGCGGGCCACAGGGGTACTATGGCTACACCTTC.

The sample holds a few counts of this clone. The chain combines TRBV2 with TRBJ2-5; TRBD2 is a possible D gene (5 bases). Looked up from germline, CDR1 is SNHLY and CDR2 is FYNNEI. The CDR3 has 15 amino acids. The germline V and J ends were trimmed by 3 bases and 5 bases, with 16 bases remaining between them. Here the CDR3 DNA reads TGTGCCAGCAGTGATAGGGCGGGCCGGGGTGAGACCCAGTACTTC. As protein: CASSDRAGRGETQYF.

This sequence joins TRBV30 and TRBJ1-1; 7 bases align to TRBD1. J gave up 3 bases and V 4 bases, and 5 bases lay outside the gene matches. CDR1 is GTSNPN and CDR2 is SVGIG in the germline V gene (reference sequence). The CDR3 runs to 13 residues. Here the CDR3 DNA reads TGTGCCTGGAAGCGACAGGGCTACACTGAAGCTTTCTTT. Protein product: CAWKRQGYTEAFF.

The CDR3, as DNA: TGTGCCAGCAGGGCGGGAGGCCCGAATGAGCAGTTCTTC. The encoded protein is CASRAGGPNEQFF. The chain is built from TRBV2 and TRBJ2-1, with 8 nucleotides matching TRBD2. Looked up from germline, CDR1 is SNHLY and CDR2 is FYNNEI. This CDR3 contains 13 residues. V was pared by 6 bases and J by 7 bases, with 5 bases of the junction left unmatched.

CDR3 residues: CASRMGSAGQPQHF. The CDR3 bases are TGTGCCAGCAGAATGGGTAGCGCAGGTCAGCCCCAGCATTTT. The chain is built from TRBV28 and TRBJ1-5; D gene unclear. Germline V gives CDR1 MDHEN, CDR2 SYDVKM. The CDR3 spans 14 residues. V lost 6 bases and J 6 bases, leaving 15 bases between the germline ends.

In this sample, this clone turned up many times. The J gene is TRBJ2-7, the V gene TRBV27, with 7 positions matching TRBD2. The V gene's germline CDR1 is MNHEY and CDR2 SMNVEV (reference sequence). V lost 6 bases, J lost 1 base, and 9 bases stayed unmatched. The CDR3 runs 15 residues. CDR3 protein: CASRSGREPSYEQYF. The CDR3 nucleotides read TGTGCCAGCAGATCAGGGCGGGAGCCGTCCTACGAGCAGTACTTC.